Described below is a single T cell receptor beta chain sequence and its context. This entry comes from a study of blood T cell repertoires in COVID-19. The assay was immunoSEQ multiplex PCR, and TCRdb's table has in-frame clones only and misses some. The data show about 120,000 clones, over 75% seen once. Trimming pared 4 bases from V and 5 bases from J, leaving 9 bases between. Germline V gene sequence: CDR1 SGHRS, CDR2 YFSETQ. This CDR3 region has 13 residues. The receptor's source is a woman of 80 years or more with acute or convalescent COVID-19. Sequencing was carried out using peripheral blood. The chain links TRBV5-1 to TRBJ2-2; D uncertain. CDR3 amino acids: CASSLGRTGELFF. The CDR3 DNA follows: TGCGCCAGCAGCCTGGGTCGGACCGGGGAGCTGTTTTTT.